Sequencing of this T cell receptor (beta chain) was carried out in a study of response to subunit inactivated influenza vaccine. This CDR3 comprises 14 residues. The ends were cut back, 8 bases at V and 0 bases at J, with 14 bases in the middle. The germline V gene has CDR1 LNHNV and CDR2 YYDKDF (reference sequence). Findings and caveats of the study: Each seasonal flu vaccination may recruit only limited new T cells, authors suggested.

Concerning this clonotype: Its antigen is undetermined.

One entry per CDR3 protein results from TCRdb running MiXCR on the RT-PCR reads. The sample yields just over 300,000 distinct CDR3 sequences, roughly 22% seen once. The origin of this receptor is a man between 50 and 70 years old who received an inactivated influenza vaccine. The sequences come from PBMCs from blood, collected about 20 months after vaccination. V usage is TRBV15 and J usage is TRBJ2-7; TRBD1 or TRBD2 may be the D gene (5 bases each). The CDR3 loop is CATGRRGDSYEQYF. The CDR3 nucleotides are TGTGCCACCGGTCGGAGAGGGGACTCCTACGAGCAGTACTTC.